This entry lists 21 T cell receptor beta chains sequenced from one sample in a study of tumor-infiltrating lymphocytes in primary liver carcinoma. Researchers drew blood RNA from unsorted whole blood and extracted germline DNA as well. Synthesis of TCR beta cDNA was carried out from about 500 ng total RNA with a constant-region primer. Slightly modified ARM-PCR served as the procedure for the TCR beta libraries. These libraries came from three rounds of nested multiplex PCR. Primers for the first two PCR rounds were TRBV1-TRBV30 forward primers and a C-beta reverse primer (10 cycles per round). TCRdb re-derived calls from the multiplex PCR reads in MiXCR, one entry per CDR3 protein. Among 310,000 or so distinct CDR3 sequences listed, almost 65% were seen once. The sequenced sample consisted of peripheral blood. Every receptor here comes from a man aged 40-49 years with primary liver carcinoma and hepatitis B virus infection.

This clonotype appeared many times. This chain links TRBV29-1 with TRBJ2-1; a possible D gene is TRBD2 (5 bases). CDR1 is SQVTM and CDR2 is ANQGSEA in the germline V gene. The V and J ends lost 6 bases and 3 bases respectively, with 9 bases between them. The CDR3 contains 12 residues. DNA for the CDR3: TGCAGCGTCCGGGAAGACTACAATGAGCAGTTCTTC. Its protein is CSVREDYNEQFF.

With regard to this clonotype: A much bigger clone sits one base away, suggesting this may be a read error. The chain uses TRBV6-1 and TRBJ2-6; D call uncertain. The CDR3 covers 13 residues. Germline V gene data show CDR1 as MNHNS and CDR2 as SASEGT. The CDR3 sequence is CACSESGANVLTF. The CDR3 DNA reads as TGTGCCTGCAGTGAATCTGGGGCCAACGTCCTGACTTTC.

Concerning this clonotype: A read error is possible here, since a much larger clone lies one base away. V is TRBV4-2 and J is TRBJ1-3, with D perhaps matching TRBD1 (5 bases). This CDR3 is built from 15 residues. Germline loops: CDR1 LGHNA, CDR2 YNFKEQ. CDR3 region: CACSDQEGSGNTIYF. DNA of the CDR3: TGTGCCTGCAGTGATCAGGAGGGGTCTGGAAACACCATATATTTT.

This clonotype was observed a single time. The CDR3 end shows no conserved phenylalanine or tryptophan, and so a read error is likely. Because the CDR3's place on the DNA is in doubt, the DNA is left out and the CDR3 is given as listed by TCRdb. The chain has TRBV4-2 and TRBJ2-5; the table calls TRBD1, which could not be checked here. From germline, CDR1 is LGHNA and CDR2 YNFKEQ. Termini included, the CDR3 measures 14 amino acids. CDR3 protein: CASSLQGDRETQYL.

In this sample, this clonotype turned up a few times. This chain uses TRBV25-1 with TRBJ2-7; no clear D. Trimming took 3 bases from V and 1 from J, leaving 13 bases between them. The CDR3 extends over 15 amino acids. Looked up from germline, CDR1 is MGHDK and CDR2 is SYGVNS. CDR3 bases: TGTGCCAGCAGTGACAGGCGGACGGAGTCCTACGAGCAGTACTTC. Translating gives CASSDRRTESYEQYF.

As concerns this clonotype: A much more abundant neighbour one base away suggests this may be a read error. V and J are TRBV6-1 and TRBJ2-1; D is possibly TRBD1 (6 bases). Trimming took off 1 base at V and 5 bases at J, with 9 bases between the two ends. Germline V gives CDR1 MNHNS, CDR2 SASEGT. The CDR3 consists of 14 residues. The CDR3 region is CASSEEGTNNEQFF. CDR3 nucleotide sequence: TGTGCCAGCAGTGAAGAGGGGACAAACAATGAGCAGTTCTTC.

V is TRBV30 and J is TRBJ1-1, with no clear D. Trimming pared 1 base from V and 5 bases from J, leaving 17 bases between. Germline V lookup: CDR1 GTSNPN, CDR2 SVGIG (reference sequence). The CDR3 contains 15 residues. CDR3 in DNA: TGTGCCTGGAGTGGGGCGAGGCAGGACGAAACTGAAGCTTTCTTT. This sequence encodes CAWSGARQDETEAFF.

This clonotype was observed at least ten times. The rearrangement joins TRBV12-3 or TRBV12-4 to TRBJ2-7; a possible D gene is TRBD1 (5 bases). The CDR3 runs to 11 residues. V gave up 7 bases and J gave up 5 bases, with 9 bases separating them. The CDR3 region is CASTREDEQYF. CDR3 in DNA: TGTGCCAGCACCAGGGAAGACGAGCAGTACTTC.

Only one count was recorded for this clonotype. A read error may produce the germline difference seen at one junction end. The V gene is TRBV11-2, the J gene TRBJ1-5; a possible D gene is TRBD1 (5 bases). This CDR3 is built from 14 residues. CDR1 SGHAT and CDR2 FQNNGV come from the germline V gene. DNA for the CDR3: TGTGCCAGCAGTTCCGGGGGGGGGAATCAGGCCCAACATTTT. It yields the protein CASSSGGGNQAQHF.

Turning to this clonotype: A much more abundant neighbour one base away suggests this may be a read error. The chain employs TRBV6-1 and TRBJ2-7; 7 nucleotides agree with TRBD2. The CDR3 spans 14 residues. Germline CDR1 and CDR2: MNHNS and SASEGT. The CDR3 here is CATSELAHLDEQYF. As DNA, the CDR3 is TGTGCCACCAGTGAACTAGCGCATTTGGACGAGCAGTACTTC.

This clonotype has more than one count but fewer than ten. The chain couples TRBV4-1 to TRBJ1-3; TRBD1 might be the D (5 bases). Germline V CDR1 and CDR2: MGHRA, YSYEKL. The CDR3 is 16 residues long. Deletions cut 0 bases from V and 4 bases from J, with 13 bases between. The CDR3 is CASSQDRQGSGNTIYF. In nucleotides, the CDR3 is TGCGCCAGCAGCCAAGATCGGCAGGGATCCGGAAACACCATATATTTT.

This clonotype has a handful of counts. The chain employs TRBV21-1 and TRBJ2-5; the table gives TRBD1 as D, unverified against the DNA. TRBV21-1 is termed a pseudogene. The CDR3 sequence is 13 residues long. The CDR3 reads CAGNTGERETQYF. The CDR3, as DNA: TGTGCCGGAAATACAGGGGAAAGAGAGACCCAGTACTTC.

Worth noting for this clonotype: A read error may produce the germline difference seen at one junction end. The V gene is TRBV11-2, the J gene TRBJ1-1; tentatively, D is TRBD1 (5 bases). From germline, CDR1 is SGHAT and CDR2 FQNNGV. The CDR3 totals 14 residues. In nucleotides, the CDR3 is TGTACCAGCAACTTAGACGGGGGTAGGACTGAAGCTTTCTTT. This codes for CTSNLDGGRTEAFF.

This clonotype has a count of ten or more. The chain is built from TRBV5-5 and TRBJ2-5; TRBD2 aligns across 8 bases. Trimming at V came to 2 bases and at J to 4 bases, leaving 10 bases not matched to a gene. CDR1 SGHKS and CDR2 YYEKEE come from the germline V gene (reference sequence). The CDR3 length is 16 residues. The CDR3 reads CASSFFYTGGRETQYF. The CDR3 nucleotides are TGTGCCAGCAGCTTCTTCTACACGGGAGGGCGAGAGACCCAGTACTTC.

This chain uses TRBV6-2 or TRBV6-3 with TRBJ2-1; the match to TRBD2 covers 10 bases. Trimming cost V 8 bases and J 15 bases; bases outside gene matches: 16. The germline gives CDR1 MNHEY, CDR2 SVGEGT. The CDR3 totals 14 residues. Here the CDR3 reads CASFPGALGTSAFF. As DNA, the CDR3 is TGTGCCAGCTTTCCGGGGGCCCTAGGGACTAGCGCGTTCTTC.

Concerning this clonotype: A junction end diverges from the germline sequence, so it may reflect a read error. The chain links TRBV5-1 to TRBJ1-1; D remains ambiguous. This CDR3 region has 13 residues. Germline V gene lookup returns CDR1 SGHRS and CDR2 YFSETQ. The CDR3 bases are TGCGCCAGCAGCTTGACGACGAACGCTGAAGCTTTCTTT. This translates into CASSLTTNAEAFF.

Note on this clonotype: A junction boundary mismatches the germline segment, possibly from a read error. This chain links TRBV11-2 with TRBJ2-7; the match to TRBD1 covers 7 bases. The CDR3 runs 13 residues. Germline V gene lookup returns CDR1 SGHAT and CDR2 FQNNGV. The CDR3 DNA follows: TGTGCCTGCAGCTACGGACAGGCCTACGAGCAGCACTTC. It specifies CACSYGQAYEQHF.

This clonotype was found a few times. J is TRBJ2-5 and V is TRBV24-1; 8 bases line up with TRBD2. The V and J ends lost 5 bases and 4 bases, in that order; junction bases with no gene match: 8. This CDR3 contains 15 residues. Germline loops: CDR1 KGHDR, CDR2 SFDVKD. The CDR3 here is CATSAASGSGETQYF. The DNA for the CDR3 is TGTGCCACCAGTGCCGCGAGCGGGAGTGGAGAGACCCAGTACTTC.

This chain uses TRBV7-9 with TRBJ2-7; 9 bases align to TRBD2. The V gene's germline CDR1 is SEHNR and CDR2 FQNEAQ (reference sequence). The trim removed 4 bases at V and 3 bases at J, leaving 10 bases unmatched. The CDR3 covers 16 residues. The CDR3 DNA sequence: TGTGCCAGCAGCTGGGATGTCGGCGGGAGGGACTACGAGCAGTACTTC. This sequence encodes CASSWDVGGRDYEQYF.

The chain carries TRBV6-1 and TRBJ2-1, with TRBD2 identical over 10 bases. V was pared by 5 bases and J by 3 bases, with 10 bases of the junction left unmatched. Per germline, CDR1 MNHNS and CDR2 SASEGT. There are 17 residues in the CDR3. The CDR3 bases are TGTGCCAGCAGTTCGGACCCTGTAGCGGGAGGCTACAATGAGCAGTTCTTC. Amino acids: CASSSDPVAGGYNEQFF.

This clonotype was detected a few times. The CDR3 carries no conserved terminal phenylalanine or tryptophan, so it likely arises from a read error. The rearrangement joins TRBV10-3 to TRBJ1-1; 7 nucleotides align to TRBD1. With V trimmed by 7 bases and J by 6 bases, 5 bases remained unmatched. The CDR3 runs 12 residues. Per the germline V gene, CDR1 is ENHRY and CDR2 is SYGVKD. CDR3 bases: TGTGCCATCATGCAGGGGGAATCTGAAGCTTTCTCT. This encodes CAIMQGESEAFS.